The rows below give T cell receptor beta chains drawn from one sample of a study of identical twins. Using its own MiXCR run on the 5' RACE reads, TCRdb lists one record per CDR3 protein. The data show 310,000 or so distinct CDR3 sequences, with more than 6.5% seen just once and more than 2% held by the top ten. These same data were also listed under a study on yellow fever vaccine responses in identical twins.

The specimen sequenced was memory (CD45RO+) T cells sorted from blood. These receptors all stem from a woman between 18 and 30 years old in good health. The CDR3 runs from the conserved cysteine through the conserved F or W. Each record gives: D gene, clone size, V gene, J gene, CDR3 DNA, CDR3 protein. The D gene is left open where the match is weak. The size entry is marked missing in some rows and otherwise reads once, few, many or a size class.

TRBD2	many	TRBV12-3/TRBV12-4	TRBJ2-5	TGTGCCAGCAGTCCACGCGCTAGCGGGAGCAAAAACGCGAAGACCCAGTACTTC	CASSPRASGSKNAKTQYF
.	many	TRBV7-2	TRBJ2-4	TGTGCCAGCAGCCAACAGAGTGGGGGCATCAAAAACATTCAGTACTTC	CASSQQSGGIKNIQYF
TRBD1	many	TRBV20-1	TRBJ1-3	TGCAGTGCTCCGGGACAGGTTGGAAACACCATATATTTT	CSAPGQVGNTIYF
TRBD1	.	TRBV20-1	TRBJ2-1	TGCAGTGCTCCCGGGACAGGGTACAATGAGCAGTTCTTC	CSAPGTGYNEQFF
.	many	TRBV3-1	TRBJ2-7	TGTGCCAGCAGCAATACCCGCGAGCAGTACTTC	CASSNTREQYF
.	.	TRBV15	TRBJ1-1	TGTGCCACCAGCAAATCCCGAGTCGTCCAGGGGCGGACTGAAGCTTTCTTT	CATSKSRVVQGRTEAFF
.	.	TRBV20-1	TRBJ1-1	TGCAGTGCGGACGGCGGACAGAACACTGAAGCTTTCTTT	CSADGGQNTEAFF
.	many	TRBV5-1	TRBJ1-1	TGCGCCAGCAGACCCCGACAGCTGAACACTGAAGCTTTCTTT	CASRPRQLNTEAFF
TRBD2	few	TRBV23-1	TRBJ2-1	TGCGCCACCATACTAGCGGGGGGTTACAATGAGCAGTTCTTC	CATILAGGYNEQFF
.	many	TRBV12-3/TRBV12-4	TRBJ1-1	TGTGCCAGCAGTTTATTGGAAGCCACTGAAGCTTTCTTT	CASSLLEATEAFF
.	few	TRBV6-1	TRBJ2-3	TGTGCCAGCAGGGTCACGGGAAACACAGATACGCAGTATTTT	CASRVTGNTDTQYF
.	.	TRBV29-1	TRBJ2-1	TGCAGCGTTGAAGATCTTGGCCCGACCTCCTACAATGAGCAGTTCTTC	CSVEDLGPTSYNEQFF
TRBD2	.	TRBV29-1	TRBJ2-3	TGCAGCGTTGACAAGCGGGGAACAGATACGCAGTATTTT	CSVDKRGTDTQYF
TRBD2	.	TRBV6-1	TRBJ2-1	TGTGCCAGCAGTATGGGACTAGCGGGATTGTCCTACAATGAGCAGTTCTTC	CASSMGLAGLSYNEQFF
.	.	TRBV18	TRBJ2-5	TGTGCCAGCTCTCCCCCGGGTAACCAAGAGACCCAGTACTTC	CASSPPGNQETQYF
TRBD2	many	TRBV12-3/TRBV12-4	TRBJ2-1	TGTGCCAGCAGTTTACTAGCGGGATACAATGAGCAGTTCTTC	CASSLLAGYNEQFF
.	few	TRBV5-1	TRBJ2-6	TGCGCCAGCAGCTTTGACTCTATAGGAGCCAACGTCCTGACTTTC	CASSFDSIGANVLTF
.	.	TRBV14	TRBJ2-6	TGTGCCAGCGTCAGATCGGGAGTGACTGGGGCCAACGTCCTGACTTTC	CASVRSGVTGANVLTF
.	.	TRBV7-8	TRBJ1-4	TGTGCCAGCAGCTTAGGGGCTATGGAAAAACTGTTTTTT	CASSLGAMEKLFF
.	many	TRBV6-5	TRBJ2-1	TGTGCCAGCAGTTACGAACTCCGTGATCTGAATGAGCAGTTCTTC	CASSYELRDLNEQFF
.	.	TRBV11-1	TRBJ2-3	TGTGCCAGCAGCTTAGCGTTGGCAGCTGCAGATACGCAGTATTTT	CASSLALAAADTQYF
.	many	TRBV6-1	TRBJ1-1	TGTGCCAGCAGTGAACCGGGAAATTGGGGCACTGAAGCTTTCTTT	CASSEPGNWGTEAFF
TRBD1	few	TRBV2	TRBJ1-1	TGTGCCAGCAGTGGGGGACAGGTAGCTTTCTTT	CASSGGQVAFF
TRBD2	many	TRBV24-1	TRBJ2-1	TGTGCCACCAGCCCGGGACTAGCGGCCTTCATAAGCTCCTACAATGAGCAGTTCTTC	CATSPGLAAFISSYNEQFF
.	.	TRBV7-2	TRBJ1-2	TGTGCCAGCAGCTTACTCACCTATGGCTACACCTTC	CASSLLTYGYTF
TRBD1	few	TRBV5-1	TRBJ2-2	TGCGCCAGCAGCCCGAGGGACAGCACGAACACCGGGGAGCTGTTTTTT	CASSPRDSTNTGELFF
TRBD2	.	TRBV5-6	TRBJ2-5	TGTGCCAGCAGCGGGACTAACGCGTACCAAGAGACCCAGTACTTC	CASSGTNAYQETQYF
.	.	TRBV5-1	TRBJ1-5	TGCGCCAGCCGAGGTGGGGCCTATCAGCCCCAGCATTTT	CASRGGAYQPQHF
TRBD2	few	TRBV12-3/TRBV12-4	TRBJ2-2	TGTGCCAGCAGTTTGAAGGGACTAGCGGGAGTCGGGACCGGGGAGCTGTTTTTT	CASSLKGLAGVGTGELFF